One sample yielded the 12 T cell receptor beta chains listed below, sequenced in a study of cytomegalovirus exposure and HLA in healthy donors. The study ran its PCR with 60 Vbeta and 13 Jbeta primers. The repertoire was sequenced with immunoSEQ multiplex PCR; TCRdb's copy has only in-frame clones and lacks some. The sample has some 180,000 clones; over 70% are singletons. Sequenced input: PBMCs. These receptor sequences come from a man aged 35 to 55 in good health and CMV-seropositive.

The chain is built from TRBV5-4 and TRBJ2-3; D gene unclear. CDR3 length equals 15 residues. V lost 5 bases, J lost 0 bases, and 13 bases lay in between. Germline CDR1 SGHNT, CDR2 YYREEE (reference sequence). CDR3 in DNA: TGTGCCAGCAGTCTCCACAGTTCTAGCACAGATACGCAGTATTTT. Residues: CASSLHSSSTDTQYF. The full variable domain, with the rest looked up from reference TRBV5-4 and TRBJ2-3, is ETGVTQSPTHLIKTRGQQVTLRCSSQSGHNTVSWYQQALGQGPQFIFQYYREEENGRGNFPPRFSGLQFPNYSSELNVNALELDDSALYLCASSLHSSSTDTQYFGPGTRLTVL.

V and J are TRBV28 and TRBJ2-5, with a tentative D call TRBD2 (6 bases). V was cut by 5 bases and J by 3 bases, with 22 bases left in between. This CDR3 is 17 amino acids long. CDR1 and CDR2 from the germline V gene are MDHEN and SYDVKM. CDR3: CASSVNFSGRRKETQYF. The CDR3 DNA sequence: TGTGCCAGCAGTGTGAACTTTAGCGGAAGAAGAAAAGAGACCCAGTACTTC.

The chain carries TRBV19 and TRBJ2-7, with D tentatively TRBD2 (6 bases). The germline V and J ends were trimmed by 0 bases and 6 bases, with 9 bases remaining between them. The CDR3 runs to 13 residues. Germline V gene sequence: CDR1 LNHDA, CDR2 SQIVND (reference sequence). The CDR3 spells CASSIERGGEQYF. CDR3 nucleotides: TGTGCCAGTAGTATAGAGAGGGGAGGCGAGCAGTACTTC.

The chain is built from TRBV5-6 and TRBJ2-7; maybe TRBD2 (7 bases). Trimming took off 0 bases at V and 2 bases at J, with 12 bases between the two ends. This CDR3 has 15 amino acids. Germline loops: CDR1 SGHDT, CDR2 YYEEEE. The chain's CDR3 is CASSLAAGAPYEQYF. The CDR3, as DNA: TGTGCCAGCAGCTTGGCCGCGGGGGCTCCCTACGAGCAGTACTTC.

This rearrangement joins TRBV18 to TRBJ2-1; 14 bases fit TRBD2. Trimming removed 8 bases from V and 3 bases from J; junction bases left unmatched: 3. The CDR3 runs 15 residues. In germline, CDR1 is KGHSH, CDR2 LQKENI. The CDR3, as DNA: TGTGCCAGCCCGGGACTAGCGGGAGTCTACAATGAGCAGTTCTTC. Protein: CASPGLAGVYNEQFF. Supplemented by reference TRBV18 and TRBJ2-1, the full variable domain reads NAGVMQNPRHLVRRRGQEARLRCSPMKGHSHVYWYRQLPEEGLKFMVYLQKENIIDESGMPKERFSAEFPKEGPSILRIQQVVRGDSAAYFCASPGLAGVYNEQFFGPGTRLTVL.

Points on this clone: Its ends do not fully match the called genes, so a read error is possible. This rearrangement joins TRBV7-7 to TRBJ2-5, with D perhaps TRBD1 (5 bases). In germline, CDR1 is SSHAT, CDR2 FNYEAQ (reference sequence). This CDR3 is 14 amino acids long. In DNA form, the CDR3 reads TGTGCTAGCAGCCCATCGGCAGGGTCAGAGACCCAGTACTTC. This gives the protein CASSPSAGSETQYF.

The chain links TRBV15 to TRBJ2-5, with D perhaps matching TRBD1 (6 bases). V shed 3 bases and J shed 5 bases, with 19 bases lying between them. There are 16 residues in the CDR3. The germline CDR1 and CDR2 sequences are LNHNV and YYDKDF (reference sequence). CDR3 in amino acids: CATSSDSPDSYETQYF. CDR3 nucleotide sequence: TGTGCCACCAGCAGCGATTCACCGGACAGTTATGAGACCCAGTACTTC.

The chain recombines TRBV15 with TRBJ2-2, with 10 bases matching TRBD2. The CDR3 has 18 amino acids. V was pared by 3 bases and J by 7 bases, with 14 bases of the junction left unmatched. Germline V gives CDR1 LNHNV, CDR2 YYDKDF (reference sequence). CDR3 DNA sequence: TGTGCCACCAGCAGGGGTTACCCTAGCGGGAGATGGGGCGGGGAGCTGTTTTTT. The encoded protein is CATSRGYPSGRWGGELFF.

For the CDR3, the DNA is TGTGCCAGCAGCCTCCGGGACAGGATCTCGTTTGAGCAGTTCTTC. Protein product: CASSLRDRISFEQFF. The rearrangement uses TRBV27 and TRBJ2-1; 8 nucleotides line up with TRBD1. Germline V gene data show CDR1 as MNHEY and CDR2 as SMNVEV (reference sequence). The CDR3 is made up of 15 amino acids. With V trimmed by 6 bases and J by 9 bases, 13 bases remained unmatched.

The gene calls are TRBV29-1 and TRBJ2-7, with D perhaps TRBD1 (6 bases). The CDR3 is 13 residues long. Trimming removed 7 bases from V and 2 bases from J, with 15 bases in between. In germline, CDR1 is SQVTM, CDR2 ANQGSEA. The CDR3 DNA reads TGCAGCGACCGCGGACAGACGACCTACGAGCAGTACTTC. Translation: CSDRGQTTYEQYF.

The rearrangement links TRBV5-5 to TRBJ1-3, with 7 bases fitting TRBD1. The CDR3 loop spans 17 amino acids. Germline V CDR1 and CDR2: SGHKS, YYEKEE (reference sequence). Trimming removed 0 bases from V and 3 bases from J; junction bases left unmatched: 9. CDR3 region: CASSLVPAGGYGNTIYF. In nucleotides, the CDR3 is TGTGCCAGCAGCTTGGTCCCGGCAGGGGGTTATGGAAACACCATATATTTT.

This clone was detected only once. The chain recombines TRBV4-2 with TRBJ2-7, with D maybe TRBD1 (5 bases). CDR1 LGHNA and CDR2 YNFKEQ come from the germline V gene. This CDR3 spans 12 amino acids. Trimming took off 7 bases at V and 5 bases at J, with 12 bases between the two ends. The CDR3 DNA is TGTGCCAGCACCAGTCAGGGCCACGAGCAGTACTTC. Translation gives CASTSQGHEQYF.